These T cell receptor beta chains were read from a single sample in a study of post-analysis software for immune sequencing data. TCRdb analysed the PCR reads with MiXCR anew, one entry per CDR3 protein. Here the sample spans roughly 800,000 distinct CDR3 sequences, 40% to 55% being singletons. Sequencing was performed on blood. The receptors shown here come from a girl aged 5-17 years with multiple sclerosis. Both conserved end residues are part of each CDR3. D genes are given only for firm matches. Size values are once, few and many counts, or a class for expanded clones, and some rows have none.

length,J,size,V,D,CDR3,DNA
14,TRBJ2-7,-,TRBV6-2/TRBV6-3,-,CASSDNPSSYEQYF,TGTGCCAGCAGCGATAATCCTTCGTCCTACGAGCAGTACTTC
13,TRBJ1-2,few,TRBV4-2,-,CASSQEVNYGYTF,TGTGCCAGCAGCCAAGAAGTGAACTATGGCTACACCTTC
15,TRBJ2-7,-,TRBV9,TRBD2,CASSVLAGEPYEQYF,TGTGCCAGCAGCGTATTGGCGGGAGAACCTTACGAGCAGTACTTC
12,TRBJ1-1,once,TRBV20-1,-,CSARDLGTEAFF,TGCAGTGCTAGAGATCTGGGCACTGAAGCTTTCTTT
20,TRBJ2-6,-,TRBV5-1,-,CASSSTGETSLGTGANVLTF,TGCGCCAGCAGCTCAACAGGGGAGACTAGCCTAGGTACTGGGGCCAACGTCCTGACTTTC
13,TRBJ1-2,few,TRBV4-2,-,CASSQDIGDGYTF,TGTGCCAGCAGCCAAGATATAGGCGACGGCTACACCTTC
15,TRBJ2-5,few,TRBV7-9,TRBD1,CASSPVQGARETQYF,TGTGCCAGCAGCCCAGTACAGGGGGCAAGGGAGACCCAGTACTTC
13,TRBJ1-4,-,TRBV20-1,TRBD1,CSAHQGANEKLFF,TGCAGTGCTCACCAGGGGGCTAATGAAAAACTGTTTTTT
13,TRBJ2-5,few,TRBV6-1,-,CASSEWAVETQYF,TGTGCCAGCAGTGAATGGGCGGTGGAGACCCAGTACTTC
16,TRBJ1-5,-,TRBV15,TRBD1,CATSREAGGGNQPQHF,TGTGCCACCAGCAGAGAGGCAGGGGGTGGCAATCAGCCCCAGCATTTT
16,TRBJ2-7,few,TRBV7-2,TRBD2,CASSLALTSGGYEQYF,TGTGCCAGCAGCTTAGCGTTGACTAGCGGGGGCTACGAGCAGTACTTC
15,TRBJ2-6,-,TRBV20-1,-,CSAPGPGSGANVLTF,TGCAGTGCTCCCGGGCCGGGCTCTGGGGCCAACGTCCTGACTTTC
12,TRBJ2-1,-,TRBV29-1,-,CSVWRASNEQFF,TGCAGCGTTTGGCGGGCCTCCAATGAGCAGTTCTTC
13,TRBJ2-5,few,TRBV6-6,-,CASMSKLVETQYF,TGTGCCAGCATGAGCAAACTCGTGGAGACCCAGTACTTC
15,TRBJ2-2,-,TRBV9,-,CASSVDRVNTGELFF,TGTGCCAGCAGCGTAGACAGGGTGAACACCGGGGAGCTGTTTTTT
14,TRBJ2-3,-,TRBV7-3,-,CASSADRYTDTQYF,TGTGCCAGCAGCGCCGACAGGTACACAGATACGCAGTATTTT
16,TRBJ2-1,-,TRBV2,-,CASSVSRDGNYNEQFF,TGTGCCAGCAGTGTATCAAGGGACGGAAACTACAATGAGCAGTTCTTC
17,TRBJ2-7,-,TRBV6-1,TRBD2,CASSDPWTSGSSYEQYF,TGTGCCAGCAGTGATCCCTGGACTAGCGGGAGCTCCTACGAGCAGTACTTC
17,TRBJ1-1,-,TRBV18,TRBD1,CASSGGRGRGVGTEAFF,TGTGCCAGCTCAGGAGGAAGGGGGCGCGGGGTTGGCACTGAAGCTTTCTTT
15,TRBJ2-1,-,TRBV6-8,-,CASSYSPGELNEQFF,TGTGCCAGCAGTTACTCCCCGGGAGAACTAAATGAGCAGTTCTTC
15,TRBJ2-6,few,TRBV9,-,CASSVHSSGANVLTF,TGTGCCAGCAGCGTCCACAGCTCTGGGGCCAACGTCCTGACTTTC
16,TRBJ2-6,once,TRBV6-5,-,CASSSRAFRGANVLTF,TGTGCCAGCAGTTCCAGGGCGTTCAGAGGGGCCAACGTCCTGACTTTC
13,TRBJ2-7,-,TRBV7-6,TRBD2,CASSTSGSCEQYF,TGTGCCAGCAGCACTAGCGGGAGCTGCGAGCAGTACTTC
16,TRBJ2-1,-,TRBV15,TRBD2,CATSRDGLAGGNEQFF,TGTGCCACCAGCAGAGATGGGCTAGCGGGAGGCAATGAGCAGTTCTTC
18,TRBJ2-5,-,TRBV5-1,TRBD2,CASSSNGGLAGGWETQYF,TGCGCCAGCAGCTCCAACGGAGGACTAGCGGGAGGTTGGGAGACCCAGTACTTC
12,TRBJ2-7,-,TRBV12-3/TRBV12-4,-,CASSFGGVEQYF,TGTGCCAGCAGTTTTGGAGGGGTCGAGCAGTACTTC
15,TRBJ2-1,once,TRBV6-2/TRBV6-3,TRBD2,CASTRRTSGVNEQFF,TGTGCCAGCACCAGACGGACTAGCGGAGTAAATGAGCAGTTCTTC
16,TRBJ2-3,-,TRBV27,TRBD2,CASSPTTSGRRDTQYF,TGTGCCAGCAGTCCAACGACTAGCGGGAGAAGAGATACGCAGTATTTT
14,TRBJ2-5,few,TRBV29-1,TRBD2,CSVARGGGQETQYF,TGCAGCGTTGCCCGTGGGGGGGGTCAAGAGACCCAGTACTTC
14,TRBJ2-3,-,TRBV10-3,-,CAISSQNPDGVQYF,TGTGCCATCAGTTCCCAAAACCCGGATGGGGTGCAGTATTTT
12,TRBJ1-4,few,TRBV29-1,TRBD1,CSVGTANEKLFF,TGCAGCGTCGGGACAGCTAATGAAAAACTGTTTTTT
13,TRBJ1-6,once,TRBV7-2,-,CASSQIWNSPLHF,TGTGCCAGCAGCCAGATCTGGAATTCACCCCTCCACTTT
13,TRBJ2-1,-,TRBV24-1,-,CATRSSVDNEQFF,TGTGCCACCCGTTCTAGCGTAGACAATGAGCAGTTCTTC
9,TRBJ2-5,-,TRBV20-1,-,CSAGETQYF,TGCAGTGCAGGGGAGACCCAGTACTTC
14,TRBJ2-4,-,TRBV7-2,TRBD1,CASRPTGRKNIQYF,TGTGCCAGCCGACCGACAGGGCGCAAAAACATTCAGTACTTC
15,TRBJ2-7,-,TRBV29-1,TRBD1,CSVGLWGQGSYEQYF,TGCAGCGTTGGTTTGTGGGGACAGGGGTCCTACGAGCAGTACTTC
14,TRBJ2-2,-,TRBV2,-,CASSAKARSGELFF,TGTGCCAGCAGCGCCAAAGCGAGGTCCGGGGAGCTGTTTTTT
17,TRBJ2-3,-,TRBV11-2,-,CASSSASSAQGDDTQYF,TGTGCCAGCAGCTCCGCTTCTTCGGCCCAGGGTGATGATACGCAGTATTTT
16,TRBJ2-7,-,TRBV6-5,-,CASSYSIGRSSYEQYF,TGTGCCAGCAGTTACTCGATAGGGAGAAGCTCCTACGAGCAGTACTTC
18,TRBJ1-1,-,TRBV5-1,TRBD1,CASSLAGGRRDRGTEAFF,TGCGCCAGCAGCTTGGCCGGCGGACGAAGGGACAGGGGCACTGAAGCTTTCTTT
20,TRBJ2-7,-,TRBV21-1,-,CASSNWVGLAGDLGPYEQYF,TGTGCCAGCAGCAACTGGGTAGGGCTAGCGGGAGATTTGGGGCCCTACGAGCAGTACTTC
15,TRBJ1-5,once,TRBV27,TRBD1,CASSPGGQAVQPQHF,TGTGCCAGCAGTCCAGGGGGGCAGGCAGTCCAGCCCCAGCATTTT
15,TRBJ2-1,-,TRBV29-1,TRBD2,CSVSRLAVGVNEQFF,TGCAGCGTTTCTCGACTAGCGGTAGGAGTAAATGAGCAGTTCTTC
13,TRBJ2-5,once,TRBV20-1,TRBD1,CSARRGLGETQYF,TGCAGTGCTAGAAGGGGGCTCGGGGAGACCCAGTACTTC
15,TRBJ2-3,-,TRBV7-9,-,CASSLMSISTDTQYF,TGTGCCAGCAGCTTAATGAGTATTAGCACAGATACGCAGTATTTT
17,TRBJ2-3,once,TRBV12-5,-,CASGLVQGLPQTDTQYF,TGTGCTAGTGGTTTGGTACAGGGACTCCCTCAGACAGATACGCAGTATTTT
15,TRBJ2-5,few,TRBV4-1,TRBD2,CAGSQHSGSTGTQYF,TGCGCCGGCAGCCAACATAGCGGGAGTACTGGGACCCAGTACTTC
16,TRBJ2-2,-,TRBV6-5,-,CASSYSTGFNTGELFF,TGTGCCAGCAGTTACTCGACGGGGTTTAACACCGGGGAGCTGTTTTTT
14,TRBJ2-1,few,TRBV12-3/TRBV12-4,-,CASSLDLSVNEQFF,TGTGCCAGCAGTTTAGACCTTAGCGTAAATGAGCAGTTCTTC
15,TRBJ2-1,few,TRBV7-3,-,CASSTTGDTYNEQFF,TGTGCCAGCAGCACGACAGGTGACACCTACAATGAGCAGTTCTTC
18,TRBJ2-5,-,TRBV24-1,TRBD2,CATSDPLRLAGDQETQYF,TGTGCCACCAGTGATCCACTCAGACTAGCGGGAGATCAAGAGACCCAGTACTTC
16,TRBJ2-7,-,TRBV7-6,-,CASSLRAAGTLYEQYF,TGTGCCAGCAGCTTACGGGCTGCAGGTACCCTCTACGAGCAGTACTTC